One and the same sample provided the 24 T cell receptor beta chains below, sequenced in a study of CD8 T cells in cerebrospinal fluid in Alzheimer's disease. TCRdb reanalyzed the 10x single-cell sequencing reads, giving one entry per CDR3 protein sequence and no DNA. Here the sample table reports some 1,100 distinct CDR3 sequences. The sample taken for sequencing was cerebrospinal fluid. The receptors were gathered from a human donor in good health.

This clonotype registers large (0.1 to 1%) by frequency. The chain carries TRBV7-9 and TRBJ2-7; TCRdb gives TRBD1 as the D gene, but with no DNA this cannot be confirmed. The V gene's germline CDR1 is SEHNR and CDR2 FQNEAQ (reference sequence). CDR3 length: 14 amino acids. The CDR3 is CASSFGQGAQEQYF. Complete variable domain (other parts from reference TRBV7-9 and TRBJ2-7): DTGVSQNPRHKITKRGQNVTFRCDPISEHNRLYWYRQTLGQGPEFLTYFQNEAQLEKSRLLSDRFSAERPKGSFSTLEIQRTEQGDSAMYLCASSFGQGAQEQYFGPGTRLTVT.

This chain uses TRBV2 with TRBJ1-5; no DNA is available, so the TRBD1 call from TCRdb remains unchecked. The CDR3 loop spans 16 amino acids. CDR1 SNHLY and CDR2 FYNNEI come from the germline V gene. CDR3 region: CASSRGQGASGQPQHF.

By frequency, this clonotype is medium-sized. The chain links TRBV27 to TRBJ2-2; the D call of TRBD2 rests on TCRdb alone, since no DNA is present to check it. The CDR3 consists of 15 residues. The V gene's germline CDR1 is MNHEY and CDR2 SMNVEV (reference sequence). CDR3 region: CASRTSGRRAGELFF.

Its frequency marks this clonotype as medium-sized. The chain is built from TRBV9 and TRBJ2-1. CDR3 length: 12 residues. Germline lookup yields CDR1 SGDLS and CDR2 YYNGEE. The CDR3 loop is CASSVVFTEQFF.

V gene TRBV27 combines with J gene TRBJ2-3. CDR1 MNHEY and CDR2 SMNVEV come from the germline V gene (reference sequence). The length of the CDR3 is 14 residues. CDR3 sequence reads: CASSPDTSTDTQYF.

Considering frequency, this clonotype is medium-sized. The chain combines TRBV6-2 or TRBV6-3 with TRBJ2-3; absent DNA, TCRdb's TRBD2 call cannot be checked. This CDR3 spans 17 amino acids. Germline-derived CDR1 and CDR2 are MNHEY and SVGEGT. The CDR3 spells CASSYGASGGLTDTQYF.

The CDR3 sequence is CASSPDRSVREAFF. The chain carries TRBV2 and TRBJ1-1; TCRdb's D gene call, TRBD1, goes unchecked for lack of DNA. This CDR3 has 14 amino acids. CDR1 is SNHLY, CDR2 FYNNEI, per germline.

Judged by frequency, this clonotype is large (0.1 to 1%). The rearrangement joins TRBV6-5 to TRBJ2-1; TCRdb's D call, TRBD1, is unchecked because there is no DNA. This CDR3 comprises 14 residues. Looked up from germline, CDR1 is MNHEY and CDR2 is SVGAGI. The CDR3 is CASSYERQGAEQFF.

Its frequency marks this clonotype as medium-sized (0.01 to 0.1%). This rearrangement joins TRBV12-3 or TRBV12-4 to TRBJ2-7. The CDR3 spans 11 residues. CDR3 amino acids: CASSLTYEQYF.

This clonotype is large by frequency. This chain links TRBV9 with TRBJ1-1; checking the TCRdb D call of TRBD1 is not possible without DNA. This CDR3 spans 14 amino acids. Germline V CDR1 and CDR2: SGDLS, YYNGEE. CDR3 amino acids: CASSVGDSSTEAFF.

This clonotype is medium-sized by frequency. The V gene is TRBV19, the J gene TRBJ1-5; TCRdb returns TRBD1, unconfirmable since there is no DNA. There are 17 residues in the CDR3. The germline V gene encodes CDR1 LNHDA and CDR2 SQIVND (reference sequence). The CDR3 loop reads CASSLTVRDPLNQPQHF.

Its frequency marks this clonotype as medium-sized. V and J are TRBV5-6 and TRBJ1-5; TCRdb returns TRBD1, unconfirmable since there is no DNA. The CDR3 length is 14 residues. CDR1 SGHDT and CDR2 YYEEEE come from the germline V gene. CDR3 in amino acids: CASSAGQGTQPQHF.

This clonotype is classed as medium-sized (0.01 to 0.1%) by frequency. This chain joins TRBV5-1 and TRBJ2-7; TCRdb names TRBD1, which stays unverified in the absence of DNA. The CDR3 has 13 amino acids. Per germline, CDR1 SGHRS and CDR2 YFSETQ. The CDR3 sequence: CASSPRGGAEQYF.

This clonotype is classed as medium-sized (0.01 to 0.1%) by frequency. This chain uses TRBV12-3 or TRBV12-4 with TRBJ1-1. The CDR3 totals 13 residues. CDR3: CASSFGTASEAFF.

This clonotype registers medium-sized by frequency. The rearrangement uses TRBV7-3 and TRBJ2-1; TCRdb designates TRBD2, a call that cannot be tested without DNA. There are 15 residues in the CDR3. Germline V gene sequence: CDR1 SGHTA, CDR2 FQGTGA. CDR3 residues: CASSLGLAPYNEQFF.

Measured by frequency, this clonotype is medium-sized. The rearrangement links TRBV5-4 to TRBJ2-5. The germline CDR1 and CDR2 sequences are SGHNT and YYREEE (reference sequence). The CDR3 consists of 14 residues. The CDR3 here is CASSLGHLQETQYF.

This clonotype is deemed large (0.1 to 1%) by its frequency. The rearrangement uses TRBV7-6 and TRBJ2-6. CDR3 length equals 14 residues. CDR1 is SGHVS, CDR2 FNYEAQ, per germline. The CDR3 region is CASSPFSGANVLTF.

This clonotype is deemed medium-sized by its frequency. The chain joins TRBV7-3 to TRBJ2-2; TCRdb's D call of TRBD2 is untestable without DNA. From germline, CDR1 is SGHTA and CDR2 FQGTGA. The CDR3 length is 15 residues. Here the CDR3 reads CASSSGGVATGELFF.

In terms of frequency, this clonotype is large (0.1 to 1%). The genes are TRBV4-1 and TRBJ1-1. The CDR3 has 13 amino acids. CDR1 is MGHRA and CDR2 is YSYEKL in the germline V gene. Here the CDR3 reads CASSQQPNTEAFF.

By frequency, this clonotype is medium-sized. The rearrangement uses TRBV19 and TRBJ2-7; the TRBD2 assignment by TCRdb is unverifiable without DNA. This CDR3 spans 16 amino acids. Germline loops: CDR1 LNHDA, CDR2 SQIVND (reference sequence). This CDR3 is CASSPRTSGRGYEQYF.

This clonotype counts as medium-sized by frequency. This chain's CDR3 is CASSTYRDTSYGYTF. The V call is TRBV7-9, the J call TRBJ1-2; TCRdb proposes TRBD1, but this gene call is untestable without DNA. The CDR3 has 15 amino acids. CDR1 and CDR2 (germline): SEHNR, FQNEAQ (reference sequence). Full variable domain (outside the CDR3, taken from reference TRBV7-9 and TRBJ1-2): DTGVSQNPRHKITKRGQNVTFRCDPISEHNRLYWYRQTLGQGPEFLTYFQNEAQLEKSRLLSDRFSAERPKGSFSTLEIQRTEQGDSAMYLCASSTYRDTSYGYTFGSGTRLTVV.

This clonotype counts as medium-sized (0.01 to 0.1%) by frequency. The chain combines TRBV19 with TRBJ2-2. Germline V lookup: CDR1 LNHDA, CDR2 SQIVND (reference sequence). The CDR3 totals 15 residues. CDR3 protein: CASSMTSLNTGELFF.

The CDR3 sequence: CASRDSGRTNTDTQYF. This chain joins TRBV3-1 and TRBJ2-3; the TRBD2 assignment by TCRdb is unverifiable without DNA. The germline CDR1 and CDR2 sequences are LGHDT and YNNKEL (reference sequence). The length of the CDR3 is 16 residues.

Measured by frequency, this clonotype is medium-sized. The chain employs TRBV12-3 or TRBV12-4 and TRBJ2-3; TCRdb gives TRBD2 as the D gene, but with no DNA this cannot be confirmed. The CDR3 totals 17 residues. This CDR3 is CASSLVGGRGPSDTQYF.